This TCR beta chain was documented in a study of CD8+ T cells in alopecia areata. As to treatment: oral pan-JAK inhibitor, 5-10 mg twice daily. Punch biopsies of lesional scalp, plus peripheral blood, were taken from alopecia areata patients. Details on this clone: Antigen specificity is unknown.

General study points: Mouse data revealed clearer TCR sharing than patient data did, a gap possibly tied to HLA. On tofacitinib, scalp and blood still held many of the expanded lesional clones.

Trimming took off 5 bases at V and 2 bases at J, with 18 bases between the two ends. CDR3 length: 16 amino acids. CDR1 and CDR2 (germline): SEHNR, FQNEAQ (reference sequence). cDNA reverse transcribed from extracted RNA served as the sequencing template. Assay: immunoSEQ multiplex PCR; the TCRdb copy retains only in-frame clones and omits some. The sample has roughly 140,000 clones, 75% to 85% seen once. The sequence was collected from a human donor with alopecia areata. The sample here was CD8+ T cells sorted from blood, taken at week 4, from a patient treated with tofacitinib. V usage is TRBV7-9 and J usage is TRBJ1-2; D is undetermined. The CDR3 coding sequence is TGTGCCAGCAGCCAGGCGCGGACGACACGAAACTATGGCTACACCTTC. Its translation: CASSQARTTRNYGYTF.